This paragraph reports one TCR beta chain. This clonotype was observed many times. Its antigen remains unidentified. Base qualities were left out, and no much larger clone turns up one base away. The data belong to a study of blood T cells in healthy people across ages (dated by TCRdb to the mid-2010s). In terms of the full investigation: In model experiments, template switching captured roughly one uniquely barcoded TCR beta cDNA molecule for every two T cells. The study analyzed two additional independent replicas of 1 million unique cDNA reads from the same blood draw for two donors, one aged 18 to 30 and one aged 80 or older. To avoid experimental bias, donors of different ages were randomly spread across the sequencing lanes. The donors were split into four age groups: young (average around 15 years), middle-aged (roughly 42), aged (roughly 65) and long-lived (more than 80). Age-related changes in TCR beta repertoire diversity were measured in the study by deep sequencing normalized with unique cDNA molecular identifiers.

The germline V gene (reference sequence) provides CDR1 MNHNY and CDR2 SVGAGI. V and J are truncated by 6 bases and 10 bases respectively, leaving an intervening sequence of 12 bases. Counted from cysteine to phenylalanine, this CDR3 has 12 amino acids. Only the CDR3 region is kept as DNA, spanning 36 bases read in frame from base 1. Systemically healthy Caucasian individuals from Russia, approximately 39 in total and aged about 6 to 100 years, were included as donors. Each donor gave approximately 9.4 milliliters of peripheral blood, drawn into EDTA-treated Vacutainer tubes. Ficoll-Paque density-gradient centrifugation was used to isolate PBMCs, with at least 6.5 million per sample. Total RNA, at least 6 micrograms per sample, was extracted from PBMCs with Trizol reagent. For every donor, an aliquot of PBMCs went through flow cytometry to measure the percentages of naive CD45RAhigh/CD27high T cells.

Libraries came from 5' RACE. TCRdb names Illumina HiSeq 2500 as the instrument used. A second roughly 7 to 11 cycle PCR used a sample-barcoded 5' primer and a J-beta primer mix. Each TCR beta cDNA molecule received a unique molecular identifier from a template-switch 5' adaptor carrying 12 random nucleotides. Each sample yielded at least 2.5 million CDR3-containing paired-end reads. First-strand cDNA was synthesized from all RNA with the Mint cDNA synthesis kit, primed by a TRBC-specific oligonucleotide. All cDNA was treated with uracil-DNA glycosylase and then went through a first 18-cycle PCR with the universal primers M1SS and BC2_uni_R. The authors' pipeline ran thus. For normalization, 1 million high-quality reads were randomly selected from each sample, with every read carrying a distinct molecular identifier. Instead of being binned into consensus sequences, reads with shared molecular identifiers were discarded. MiTCR, run with a Q25 quality threshold and the strictest error-elimination algorithm, handled CDR3 identification, clonotype clustering and error correction. A nonparametric unseen species model with Euler transformation was used to estimate lower-bound total TCR beta diversity. In TCRdb, the public reads were trimmed at Q25 with fastp and aligned with MiXCR, with productive beta chains retained. CDR3 protein duplicates are merged, each entry listing the most common genes and DNA. It is TCRdb's table, rather than the study itself, that gives the V and J calls and clone size. Across this sample there are approximately 800,000 distinct CDR3 sequences, with 30% to 45% seen only once. The ten top clones hold 10% to 15% of the sample.

What the authors observed across the whole study: Total diversity estimates from one million sequenced T cells were considered lower bounds and underestimates. Observed TCR beta diversity per million T cells fell roughly linearly with age, and a significant reduction was already apparent by age roughly 40. The percentage of naive T cells measured by flow cytometry correlated strongly with observed TCR beta diversity. Compared with the aged group, the long-lived group had more naive CD4+ T cells, fewer expanded clones and increased TCR diversity, suggesting age selection. Conclusive comparison of naive and antigen-experienced compartments was prevented by the profiling of bulk unsorted PBMCs. Donor CMV infection status was unknown, potentially confounding age-related changes in expanded clonotypes.

The chain links TRBV6-6 with TRBJ1-4, and possibly TRBD1, on 6 matching bases. The source is a man aged 18 to 29 in good health. Specimen: blood. The nucleotide sequence is TGTGCCAGCAGAGGGGGGCAGATAAAACTGTTTTTT. Its translation is CASRGGQIKLFF.